This T cell receptor (beta chain) was captured in a study of shared clonotypes between healthy human individuals. Worth noting for this clone: No antigen is known for it.

The assay ran at deep level. The protocol was immunoSEQ multiplex PCR, while the TCRdb copy is restricted to in-frame clones and leaves out a portion. The table shows about 2 million clones, with roughly 94% occurring only once. Per germline, CDR1 SQVTM and CDR2 ANQGSEA. The CDR3 contains 13 residues. Study-level points and caveats: Only blood underwent sampling, and tissue repertoires likely differ. A reduction in generation probabilities was seen for non-shared clonotypes relative to those shared by all four donors. Naive subsets generally exceeded memory subsets in estimated richness.

This sequence originates from a man younger than 35 in good health. V is TRBV29-1 and J is TRBJ2-5; the match to TRBD1 covers 7 bases. The end of the DNA aligns better with TRBJ2-7, so the J call may be wrong. What was sequenced was naive CD4+ T cells sorted from blood. Subset meaning: CD45RA+ positively selected. This CDR3 reads CSVSGTVHYEQYF. The CDR3 DNA reads as TGCAGCGTTTCCGGGACAGTCCACTACGAGCAGTACTTC.